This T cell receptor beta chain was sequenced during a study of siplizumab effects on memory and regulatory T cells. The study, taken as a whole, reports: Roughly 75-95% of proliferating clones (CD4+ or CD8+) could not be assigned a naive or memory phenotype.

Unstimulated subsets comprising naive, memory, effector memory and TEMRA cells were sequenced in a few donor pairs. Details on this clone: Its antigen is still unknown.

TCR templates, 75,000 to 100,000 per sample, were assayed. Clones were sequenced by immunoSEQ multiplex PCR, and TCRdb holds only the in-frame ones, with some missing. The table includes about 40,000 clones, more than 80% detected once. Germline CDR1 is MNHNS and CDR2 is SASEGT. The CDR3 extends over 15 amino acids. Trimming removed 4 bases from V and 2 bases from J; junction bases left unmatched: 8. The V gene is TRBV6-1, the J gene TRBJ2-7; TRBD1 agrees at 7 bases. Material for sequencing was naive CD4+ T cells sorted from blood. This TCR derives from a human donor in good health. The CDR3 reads CASSGDRVAAYEQYF. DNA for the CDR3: TGTGCCAGCAGTGGCGACAGGGTAGCCGCCTACGAGCAGTACTTC.